A single TCR beta chain is shown here with its context. What it binds is unknown. The sample comes from a study of cytomegalovirus exposure and HLA in healthy donors. The study, taken as a whole, reports: The authors confirmed in vitro that a few CMV-associated chains were specific for CMV antigens. Later work found most CMV-associated TCR beta chains apparently HLA-restricted. Later analysis associated a missense DCLRE1C variant with TCR beta V- and J-gene trimming.

The junction had 11 bases not matched to a gene; V was cut back by 5 bases and J by 2 bases. Germline V lookup: CDR1 PRHDT, CDR2 FYEKMQ (reference sequence). This CDR3 is 17 amino acids long. PCR was performed using 60 Vbeta and 13 Jbeta primers. TCRdb's table, derived via immunoSEQ multiplex PCR, lists solely in-frame clones and lacks some. The sample's table shows about 74,000 clones. This TCR came from a female donor in good health and CMV-seropositive. Sequencing was performed on PBMCs. The V and J genes are TRBV13 and TRBJ2-5; 10 nucleotides match TRBD1. For the CDR3, the DNA is TGTGCCAGCAGCGGAGTGGACAGGGGGATTTGGCAAGAGACCCAGTACTTC. This sequence encodes CASSGVDRGIWQETQYF.